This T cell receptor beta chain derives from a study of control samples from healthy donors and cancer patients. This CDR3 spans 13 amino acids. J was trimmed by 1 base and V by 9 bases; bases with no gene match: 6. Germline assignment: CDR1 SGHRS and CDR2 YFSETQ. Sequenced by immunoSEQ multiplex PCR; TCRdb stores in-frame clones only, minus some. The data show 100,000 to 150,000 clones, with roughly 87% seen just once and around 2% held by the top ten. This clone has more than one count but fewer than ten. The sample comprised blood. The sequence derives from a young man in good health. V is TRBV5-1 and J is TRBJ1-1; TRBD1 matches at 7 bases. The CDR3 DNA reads TGCGCCACCAGGGAGGGGGCGAACACTGAAGCTTTCTTT. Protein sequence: CATREGANTEAFF.